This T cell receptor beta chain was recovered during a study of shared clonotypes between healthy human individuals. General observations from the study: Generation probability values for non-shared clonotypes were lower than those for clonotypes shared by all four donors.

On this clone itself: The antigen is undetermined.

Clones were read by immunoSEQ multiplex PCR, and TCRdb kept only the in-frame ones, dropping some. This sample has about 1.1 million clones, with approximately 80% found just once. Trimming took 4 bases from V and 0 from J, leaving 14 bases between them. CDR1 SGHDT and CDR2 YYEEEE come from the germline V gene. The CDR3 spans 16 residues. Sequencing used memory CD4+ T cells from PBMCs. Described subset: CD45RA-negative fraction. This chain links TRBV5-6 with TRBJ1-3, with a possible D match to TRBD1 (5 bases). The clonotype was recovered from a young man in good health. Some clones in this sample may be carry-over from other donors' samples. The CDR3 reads CASSPNRGTSGNTIYF. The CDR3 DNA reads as TGTGCCAGCAGCCCTAATCGGGGGACCTCTGGAAACACCATATATTTT.